The present T cell receptor beta chain was sequenced within a study of cytomegalovirus exposure and HLA in healthy donors. Some clones are missing from TCRdb's copy, which holds only in-frame ones; the method was immunoSEQ multiplex PCR. The sample lists 200,000 to 300,000 clones, about 86% occurring once. Germline V gene lookup returns CDR1 SQVTM and CDR2 ANQGSEA. V was trimmed by 7 bases and J by 3 bases, leaving 11 bases between them. The CDR3 covers 12 residues. Sequenced: PBMCs. The V call is TRBV29-1, the J call TRBJ2-3; D gene uncertain. The receptor was isolated from a woman in her twenties or thirties in good health and CMV-seropositive. The CDR3: CSGLVVTDTQYF. CDR3 nucleotides: TGCAGCGGGCTAGTTGTGACAGATACGCAGTATTTT.